Below, 26 T cell receptor beta chains from the same sample are listed, as sequenced in a study of blood T cell repertoires in COVID-19. Assay used: immunoSEQ multiplex PCR; TCRdb lists only in-frame clones, some missing. The data hold more than 85,000 clones, with just over 75% observed a single time. Sequenced: peripheral blood. The receptor set was obtained from a woman older than 75 with acute or convalescent COVID-19.

As to this clone: The junction departs from germline at one end; a sequencing error may be responsible. The chain has TRBV10-3 and TRBJ1-4; D gene unclear. The CDR3 is 13 residues long. Germline V gene lookup returns CDR1 ENHRY and CDR2 SYGVKD. CDR3 coding DNA: TGTGCCATCCGTGAGGCGGTCGGTGAAAAACTGTTTTTT. It translates to CAIREAVGEKLFF.

This rearrangement joins TRBV27 to TRBJ1-2; D unresolved. The CDR3 covers 11 residues. From germline, CDR1 is MNHEY and CDR2 SMNVEV (reference sequence). Trimming removed 9 bases from V and 3 bases from J, with 8 bases in between. In DNA form, the CDR3 reads TGTGCCAGGGCATTCGACTATGGCTACACCTTC. Its translation: CARAFDYGYTF.

The chain is built from TRBV3-1 (or the pseudogene TRBV3-2) and TRBJ1-2, with TRBD1 as a possible D gene (5 bases). V was shortened by 1 base and J by 5 bases, with 20 bases between the two germline ends. CDR1 LGHDT and CDR2 YNNKEL come from the germline V gene (reference sequence). The CDR3 extends over 17 amino acids. CDR3: CASSQGQLLRTHYGYTF. The DNA for the CDR3 is TGTGCCAGCAGCCAAGGACAGCTTCTACGGACCCATTATGGCTACACCTTC.

This clone turned up a few times. This chain links TRBV24-1 with TRBJ2-2; perhaps TRBD2 as D (5 bases). This CDR3 contains 15 residues. V was cut by 0 bases and J by 5 bases, with 9 bases left in between. CDR1 is KGHDR and CDR2 is SFDVKD in the germline V gene. CDR3 nucleotide sequence: TGTGCCACCAGTGATTTGCGGGGTCGGACCGGGGAGCTGTTTTTT. Amino acid sequence: CATSDLRGRTGELFF.

This clone appeared a few times. The J gene is TRBJ2-5, the V gene TRBV3-1 (or the pseudogene TRBV3-2); TRBD2 matches at 7 bases. The CDR3 is 15 residues long. V shed 4 bases and J 5 bases; nucleotides not matched to a gene: 10. CDR1 LGHDT and CDR2 YNNKEL come from the germline V gene (reference sequence). DNA for the CDR3: TGTGCCAGCAGCCCCAGGGACTCCGGGAGGGAGACCCAGTACTTC. Translating gives CASSPRDSGRETQYF.

This clone showed up just once. The junction shows a germline mismatch at one end, possibly a read error. This rearrangement joins TRBV7-7 to TRBJ2-3; possible D gene TRBD1, 6 bases. The CDR3 has 15 amino acids. Per the germline V gene, CDR1 is SSHAT and CDR2 is FNYEAQ (reference sequence). The CDR3 region has the DNA TGTGCTAGCAGCTTAGTTGGGGGCGAGACAGATACGCAGTATTTT. Its protein is CASSLVGGETDTQYF.

The J gene is TRBJ2-3, the V gene TRBV5-1; tentative D call: TRBD2 (5 bases). This CDR3 comprises 16 residues. CDR1 and CDR2 (germline): SGHRS, YFSETQ. V shed 7 bases and J shed 0 bases, with 18 bases lying between them. CDR3 residues: CASDHSGRPSTDTQYF. The DNA for the CDR3 is TGCGCCAGCGACCACAGCGGTCGCCCTAGCACAGATACGCAGTATTTT.

The genes are TRBV5-8 and TRBJ1-1; tentatively, D is TRBD1 (5 bases). The V end lost 7 bases, the J end lost 2 bases, and 15 bases lay between the germline ends. The CDR3 contains 14 residues. Per the germline V gene, CDR1 is SGHTS and CDR2 is YDEGEE. The CDR3 is CASHPGQGNTEAFF. In DNA form, the CDR3 reads TGTGCCAGCCACCCGGGCCAGGGTAACACTGAAGCTTTCTTT.

This clone occurred a few times. The chain carries TRBV7-9 and TRBJ2-1; TRBD2 matches at 14 bases. Germline V gene data show CDR1 as SEHNR and CDR2 as FQNEAQ (reference sequence). The trim removed 5 bases at V and 11 bases at J, leaving 8 bases unmatched. The CDR3 has 15 amino acids. CDR3 in DNA: TGTGCCAGCAGCCAAACGGGACTAGCGGGAGAGAAGCAGTTCTTC. This translates into CASSQTGLAGEKQFF.

This clone has a handful of counts. The V and J genes are TRBV4-1 and TRBJ2-1; 8 positions agree with TRBD2. The CDR3 extends over 14 amino acids. V shed 6 bases and J 6 bases; nucleotides not matched to a gene: 7. Per the germline V gene, CDR1 is MGHRA and CDR2 is YSYEKL. CDR3: CASRTGTRFNEQFF. For the CDR3, the DNA is TGCGCCAGCAGAACCGGGACTAGGTTCAATGAGCAGTTCTTC.

The chain links TRBV3-1 (or the pseudogene TRBV3-2) to TRBJ1-3; D is undetermined. CDR3 length: 15 residues. Germline values: CDR1 LGHDT, CDR2 YNNKEL (reference sequence). Trimming shortened V by 4 bases and J by 1 base, and 11 bases separated the two germline ends. The CDR3, as DNA: TGTGCCAGCAGCCCCCCGGGTACTTCTGGAAACACCATATATTTT. It yields the protein CASSPPGTSGNTIYF.

V is TRBV30 and J is TRBJ2-7, with 7 positions matching TRBD2. The CDR3 is 13 residues long. Trimming cost V 1 base and J 3 bases; bases outside gene matches: 3. Germline assignment: CDR1 GTSNPN and CDR2 SVGIG (reference sequence). In nucleotides, the CDR3 is TGTGCCTGGAGTGCGGGACTAAGCTACGAGCAGTACTTC. Translated, it gives CAWSAGLSYEQYF.

The rearrangement links TRBV7-9 to TRBJ1-2; D not certain. The CDR3 contains 13 residues. Trimming shortened V by 5 bases and J by 2 bases, and 9 bases separated the two germline ends. Germline V lookup: CDR1 SEHNR, CDR2 FQNEAQ (reference sequence). The CDR3 DNA follows: TGTGCCAGCAGCCCGGTTGCGAACTATGGCTACACCTTC. This translates into CASSPVANYGYTF.

This chain uses TRBV10-3 with TRBJ2-3; TRBD2 aligns across 7 bases. Germline CDR1 is ENHRY and CDR2 is SYGVKD. Trimming at V came to 4 bases and at J to 4 bases, leaving 5 bases not matched to a gene. The CDR3 covers 14 residues. CDR3 sequence: CAISVGGFADTQYF. The CDR3 bases are TGTGCCATCAGTGTCGGGGGGTTCGCAGATACGCAGTATTTT.

The count of this clone is one. The chain carries TRBV7-9 and TRBJ2-7; D possibly corresponds to TRBD1 (5 bases). With 4 bases removed from V and 3 bases from J, the gap between germline ends came to 19 bases. CDR1 is SEHNR and CDR2 is FQNEAQ in the germline V gene (reference sequence). The CDR3 has 16 amino acids. CDR3 in amino acids: CASSSSGAGPNYEQYF. CDR3 nucleotide sequence: TGTGCCAGCAGCTCTTCTGGGGCAGGGCCGAACTACGAGCAGTACTTC.

The V gene is TRBV9, the J gene TRBJ2-1, with 10 bases identical to TRBD2. This CDR3 region has 15 residues. Looked up from germline, CDR1 is SGDLS and CDR2 is YYNGEE. V lost 0 bases and J lost 7; bases outside the gene matches: 4. The chain's CDR3 is CASSVGSGRYNEQFF. The CDR3 DNA is TGTGCCAGCAGCGTAGGTAGCGGGAGGTATAATGAGCAGTTCTTC.

This clone was seen a handful of times. This rearrangement joins TRBV6-1 to TRBJ1-3; D gene uncertain. V gave up 3 bases and J gave up 0 bases, with 9 bases separating them. Germline-derived CDR1 and CDR2 are MNHNS and SASEGT. The CDR3 sequence is 15 residues long. CDR3 region: CASSDGLPSGNTIYF. The DNA of the CDR3 is TGTGCCAGCAGTGATGGACTCCCCTCTGGAAACACCATATATTTT.

This clone was counted once. The rearrangement joins TRBV6-5 to TRBJ1-2, with no clear D. V gave up 10 bases and J gave up 8 bases, with 11 bases separating them. CDR3 length: 10 residues. Germline V gene sequence: CDR1 MNHEY, CDR2 SVGAGI. CDR3 sequence reads: CATRRAGYTF. CDR3 coding DNA: TGTGCCACCAGGAGGGCGGGCTACACCTTC.

The J gene is TRBJ1-1, the V gene TRBV5-1, with a possible D match to TRBD1 (5 bases). Trimming stripped 2 bases from V and 2 bases from J, with 19 bases between. The CDR3 is 17 amino acids. Germline V gives CDR1 SGHRS, CDR2 YFSETQ. The CDR3, as DNA: TGCGCCAGCAGCTTAAGGGGACTAGGCCCGGGAAACACTGAAGCTTTCTTT. Encoded protein: CASSLRGLGPGNTEAFF. The full variable domain, its missing parts supplied by reference TRBV5-1 and TRBJ1-1, is KAGVTQTPRYLIKTRGQQVTLSCSPISGHRSVSWYQQTPGQGLQFLFEYFSETQRNKGNFPGRFSGRQFSNSRSEMNVSTLELGDSALYLCASSLRGLGPGNTEAFFGQGTRLTVV.

The rearrangement joins TRBV7-2 to TRBJ2-1; D might be TRBD2 (6 bases). Germline assignment: CDR1 SGHTA and CDR2 FQGNSA. The CDR3 has 16 amino acids. V was pared by 2 bases and J by 0 bases, with 11 bases between. CDR3 coding DNA: TGTGCCAGCAGCTTACGGAGCGGGTACTCCTACAATGAGCAGTTCTTC. It encodes CASSLRSGYSYNEQFF.

This clone was seen a single time. The rearrangement uses TRBV5-4 and TRBJ2-6; maybe TRBD2 (6 bases). The CDR3 runs 16 residues. From germline, CDR1 is SGHNT and CDR2 YYREEE (reference sequence). Trimming removed 2 bases from V and 0 bases from J, with 9 bases in between. The CDR3 bases are TGTGCCAGCAGCTTTAGGAGGGACTCTGGGGCCAACGTCCTGACTTTC. As protein: CASSFRRDSGANVLTF.

This clone was picked up a small number of times. The gene calls are TRBV27 and TRBJ1-4; D gene ambiguous. V was pared by 3 bases and J by 0 bases, with 11 bases between. The CDR3 length is 16 residues. The germline V gene encodes CDR1 MNHEY and CDR2 SMNVEV (reference sequence). This CDR3 reads CASSFPGDATNEKLFF. The CDR3 DNA reads TGTGCCAGCAGTTTTCCGGGAGACGCAACTAATGAAAAACTGTTTTTT.

The chain combines TRBV19 with TRBJ1-1; the match to TRBD1 covers 8 bases. There are 13 residues in the CDR3. Germline V lookup: CDR1 LNHDA, CDR2 SQIVND (reference sequence). After removal of 4 bases from V and 8 bases from J, the junction contained 6 bases not matched to a gene. CDR3 DNA: TGTGCCAGTAGTAGAGACAGGGGTCCAGAAGCTTTCTTT. It specifies CASSRDRGPEAFF.

Written as DNA, the CDR3 is TGTGCCAGCAGTGAAAGTAGCGGGAGGGCGGATACGCAGTATTTT. It yields the protein CASSESSGRADTQYF. V usage is TRBV2 and J usage is TRBJ2-3; 11 nucleotides line up with TRBD2. The V and J ends lost 2 bases and 6 bases, in that order; junction bases with no gene match: 4. The CDR3 is 15 amino acids. The germline CDR1 and CDR2 sequences are SNHLY and FYNNEI.

The J gene is TRBJ2-7, the V gene TRBV7-8; TRBD2 matches 7 bases. Germline CDR1 reads SGHVS; CDR2 reads FQNEAQ. With V trimmed by 2 bases and J by 3 bases, 4 bases remained unmatched. The CDR3 is made up of 14 amino acids. The CDR3: CASSLLGGSYEQYF. In nucleotides, the CDR3 is TGTGCCAGCAGCTTACTCGGCGGGAGCTACGAGCAGTACTTC.

The J gene is TRBJ2-7, the V gene TRBV21-1; no check of the table's D call, TRBD1, against the DNA was made. TRBV21-1 is noted as a pseudogene. CDR3 length: 18 residues. The CDR3 DNA sequence: TGTGCCAGCAGCAAAGGGGTCCGGGGACAGGGGATCTCCTACGAGCAGTACTTC. Its protein is CASSKGVRGQGISYEQYF.